Listed here are 24 T cell receptor beta chains from one sample, sequenced in a study of regulatory T cells in long-lasting Graves disease. Time point specified: newly diagnosed GD, antithyroid drugs for less than 3 months. Researchers made the TCR library from RNA that was extracted from PBMCs. Through Arm-PCR of CDR3 regions and iRepertoire HTBI primers, TCR beta libraries were built. TCRdb analysed the multiplex PCR reads with MiXCR anew, one entry per CDR3 protein. In the table there are around 420,000 distinct CDR3 sequences, approximately 15% of which are singletons. These data also formed part of another study, on T cells in Graves' hyperthyroidism and ophthalmopathy.

The material was peripheral blood mononuclear cells (PBMCs), obtained at new diagnosis, from a patient treated with antithyroid drugs. These receptors were collected from a woman aged 40-49 years with Graves disease.

This clonotype occurred many times. The rearrangement links TRBV18 to TRBJ2-5; D remains ambiguous. Germline V CDR1 and CDR2: KGHSH, LQKENI. Deletions cut 0 bases from V and 5 bases from J, with 13 bases between. This CDR3 is built from 15 residues. CDR3 region: CASSPPANPAETQYF. The CDR3 DNA reads as TGTGCCAGCTCACCACCAGCGAACCCTGCGGAGACCCAGTACTTC.

This clonotype occurred many times. The V call is TRBV6-1, the J call TRBJ2-7; D ambiguous. The germline gives CDR1 MNHNS, CDR2 SASEGT. The length of the CDR3 is 13 residues. V was cut by 2 bases and J by 3 bases, with 8 bases left in between. The CDR3 loop is CASSEIGVYEQYF. The CDR3 nucleotides are TGTGCCAGCAGTGAAATTGGCGTCTACGAGCAGTACTTC.

The genes are TRBV24-1 and TRBJ1-1; D not certain. This CDR3 region has 13 residues. Germline loops: CDR1 KGHDR, CDR2 SFDVKD. Trimming shortened V by 4 bases and J by 5 bases, and 10 bases separated the two germline ends. The CDR3, as DNA: TGTGCCACCAGTGACGGCGATGATACTGAAGCTTTCTTT. Translation: CATSDGDDTEAFF.

The chain uses TRBV11-2 and TRBJ2-7; TRBD2 matches at 13 bases. The CDR3 runs to 16 residues. In germline, CDR1 is SGHAT, CDR2 FQNNGV. The trim removed 6 bases at V and 4 bases at J, leaving 9 bases unmatched. The CDR3 DNA reads as TGTGCCAGCAGGGGCCCCTCGGGACTAGCGGGATACGAGCAGTACTTC. The encoded protein is CASRGPSGLAGYEQYF.

The CDR3 DNA reads TGTGCCAGTACAGACCCAGGGGGGCACACAGATACGCAGTATTTT. Its protein product is CASTDPGGHTDTQYF. V is TRBV19 and J is TRBJ2-3, with a tentative D call TRBD1 (7 bases). CDR1 LNHDA and CDR2 SQIVND come from the germline V gene (reference sequence). This CDR3 has 15 residues. The V end lost 7 bases, the J end lost 2 bases, and 16 bases lay between the germline ends.

This clonotype has just a few counts. The V and J genes are TRBV6-2 or TRBV6-3 and TRBJ1-5; 7 bases are shared with TRBD1. Per the germline V gene, CDR1 is MNHEY and CDR2 is SVGEGT. Trimming at V came to 5 bases and at J to 7 bases, leaving 14 bases not matched to a gene. The CDR3 has 16 residues. The CDR3 is CASSEAVDREWQPQHF. In DNA, the CDR3 is TGTGCCAGCAGTGAAGCGGTTGACAGGGAATGGCAGCCCCAGCATTTT.

The chain joins TRBV7-8 to TRBJ1-1; a weak D match, TRBD1 (5 bases). This CDR3 region has 15 residues. CDR1 is SGHVS and CDR2 is FQNEAQ in the germline V gene. V was clipped by 4 bases and J by 6 bases, with 18 bases between them. CDR3 amino acids: CASSSQGPGGAEAFF. CDR3 DNA sequence: TGTGCCAGCAGCTCTCAGGGCCCGGGTGGTGCTGAAGCTTTCTTT.

This chain links TRBV20-1 with TRBJ1-5; 7 bases match TRBD1. Germline V lookup: CDR1 DFQATT, CDR2 SNEGSKA (reference sequence). V was clipped by 4 bases and J by 2 bases; unmatched bases: 5. This CDR3 is 14 amino acids long. The CDR3 loop reads CSANQGGGNQPQHF. The CDR3 region has the DNA TGCAGTGCTAACCAGGGGGGAGGCAATCAGCCCCAGCATTTT.

This clonotype has at least ten counts. The chain employs TRBV7-8 and TRBJ2-7, with D perhaps matching TRBD1 (6 bases). Germline loops: CDR1 SGHVS, CDR2 FQNEAQ. V lost 4 bases and J lost 3, with 19 bases in between. The CDR3 has 16 amino acids. For the CDR3, the DNA is TGTGCCAGCAGCTCAACTGCAGGGGCTTGGTACTACGAGCAGTACTTC. Encoded protein: CASSSTAGAWYYEQYF.

The chain employs TRBV19 and TRBJ2-7; TRBD1 matches 10 bases. This CDR3 has 15 residues. Trimming at V came to 4 bases and at J to 5 bases, leaving 8 bases not matched to a gene. Germline CDR1 LNHDA, CDR2 SQIVND (reference sequence). CDR3 sequence: CASSTDRGRQDEQYF. The CDR3 DNA reads TGTGCCAGTAGTACCGACAGGGGGCGCCAGGACGAGCAGTACTTC.

This clonotype was counted ten times or more. The rearrangement uses TRBV5-5 and TRBJ2-3, with D unclear. Trimming removed 7 bases from V and 6 bases from J, with 15 bases in between. The CDR3 has 13 amino acids. In germline, CDR1 is SGHKS, CDR2 YYEKEE (reference sequence). The DNA for the CDR3 is TGTGCCAGCCTGGACGGATTTAGCGATACGCAGTATTTT. Its protein product is CASLDGFSDTQYF.

There are a few counts of this clonotype. The J gene is TRBJ2-1, the V gene TRBV5-1, with 9 bases aligning to TRBD1. This CDR3 has 14 amino acids. Trimming took 0 bases from V and 8 from J; bases not matched to a gene: 3. Germline loops: CDR1 SGHRS, CDR2 YFSETQ. The CDR3 here is CASSLDRGQDEQFF. DNA for the CDR3: TGCGCCAGCAGCTTGGACAGGGGGCAGGATGAGCAGTTCTTC.

This clonotype was found many times. The chain joins TRBV28 to TRBJ2-7; D assignment may be TRBD1 or TRBD2 (5 bases each). From germline, CDR1 is MDHEN and CDR2 SYDVKM. The germline V and J ends were trimmed by 4 bases and 5 bases, with 18 bases remaining between them. The CDR3 spans 15 residues. The CDR3 sequence: CASSYFALRDHEQYF. In DNA, the CDR3 is TGTGCCAGCAGTTATTTCGCCCTGAGGGACCACGAGCAGTACTTC.

A few counts support this clonotype. The chain joins TRBV5-1 to TRBJ2-1, with a possible D match to TRBD1 (6 bases). CDR1 is SGHRS, CDR2 YFSETQ, per germline. V was pared by 4 bases and J by 4 bases, with 9 bases between. This CDR3 contains 13 residues. CDR3 in amino acids: CASSRQEYNEQFF. For the CDR3, the DNA is TGCGCCAGCAGCAGACAGGAATACAATGAGCAGTTCTTC.

This clonotype was counted many times. This rearrangement joins TRBV6-1 to TRBJ2-7, with D uncertain. V shed 5 bases and J shed 4 bases, with 15 bases lying between them. The CDR3 has 14 residues. The germline V gene encodes CDR1 MNHNS and CDR2 SASEGT. The CDR3 DNA reads TGTGCCAGCAGTACGGGTGGATCCGGGTACGAGCAGTACTTC. It encodes CASSTGGSGYEQYF.

This clonotype was picked up a small number of times. CDR3 DNA: TGTGCCAGCAGCTTTGGGACAGGGGGCCAAGAGACCCAGTACTTC. Translating it yields CASSFGTGGQETQYF. This chain connects TRBV5-6 to TRBJ2-5; 11 bases are shared with TRBD1. Germline CDR1 and CDR2: SGHDT and YYEEEE. The ends lost 2 bases at V and 1 base at J; junction bases unmatched: 1. The CDR3 extends over 15 amino acids.

V and J are TRBV28 and TRBJ2-7, with 7 bases that match TRBD2. The CDR3 covers 13 residues. With 4 bases clipped from V and 6 bases from J, the junction kept 6 bases outside the gene matches. Germline CDR1 reads MDHEN; CDR2 reads SYDVKM. The CDR3 is CASSSGGGREQYF. CDR3 coding DNA: TGTGCCAGCAGTTCGGGGGGTGGGCGCGAGCAGTACTTC.

This clonotype showed up many times. The rearrangement uses TRBV6-2 or TRBV6-3 and TRBJ2-1; the D is unclear. Trimming shortened V by 4 bases and J by 6 bases, and 10 bases separated the two germline ends. The CDR3 runs to 13 residues. From germline, CDR1 is MNHEY and CDR2 SVGEGT. The DNA for the CDR3 is TGTGCCAGCAGTTCATCGTGGGGCAATGAGCAGTTCTTC. Translating gives CASSSSWGNEQFF.

This clonotype turned up a few times. The rearrangement uses TRBV4-3 and TRBJ2-1; 7 positions match TRBD2. The CDR3 contains 16 residues. Germline loops: CDR1 LGHNA, CDR2 YSLEER. V lost 2 bases, J lost 6 bases, and 10 bases stayed unmatched. The DNA for the CDR3 is TGCGCCAGCAGCCAATTCTACTTAACTAGCGCCAATGAGCAGTTCTTC. This translates into CASSQFYLTSANEQFF.

The V and J genes are TRBV19 and TRBJ1-5; D is ambiguous. The CDR3 has 15 residues. Between the trimmed V and J ends, which lost 1 base and 3 bases, there was a span of 10 bases. CDR1 and CDR2 (germline): LNHDA, SQIVND (reference sequence). CDR3 sequence: CASSIVELINQPQHF. CDR3 DNA: TGTGCCAGTAGTATAGTAGAACTGATCAATCAGCCCCAGCATTTT.

As regards this clonotype: The missing conserved phenylalanine or tryptophan at the end of this CDR3 makes a read error likely. The rearrangement links TRBV15 to TRBJ1-1, with a weak D call TRBD1 (6 bases). The germline gives CDR1 LNHNV, CDR2 YYDKDF (reference sequence). The CDR3 loop spans 16 amino acids. The ends were cut back, 5 bases at V and 5 bases at J, with 21 bases in the middle. The CDR3 nucleotides read TGTGCCACCAGCCCCATGGCATTTCGGCAGGGGACTGAAGCTTTCTCT. Translating it yields CATSPMAFRQGTEAFS.

This clonotype was detected only a few times. The rearrangement joins TRBV4-1 to TRBJ2-5, with TRBD1 as a possible D gene (6 bases). CDR3 length: 18 amino acids. In germline, CDR1 is MGHRA, CDR2 YSYEKL. Trimming took 2 bases from V and 2 from J, leaving 21 bases between them. The CDR3 sequence: CASSQPLQGIVAQETQYF. DNA of the CDR3: TGCGCCAGCAGCCAACCCTTGCAGGGGATAGTCGCTCAAGAGACCCAGTACTTC.

This clonotype was counted ten times or more. The chain has TRBV28 and TRBJ1-5; tentatively, D is TRBD1 (6 bases). This CDR3 is 18 amino acids long. V was pared by 7 bases and J by 0 bases, with 22 bases between. From germline, CDR1 is MDHEN and CDR2 SYDVKM. CDR3 coding DNA: TGTGCCAGCACCCCCCCGAGGACAGCTTCTTATAGCAATCAGCCCCAGCATTTT. Its translation: CASTPPRTASYSNQPQHF. The whole variable domain, remainder taken from reference TRBV28 and TRBJ1-5, is DVKVTQSSRYLVKRTGEKVFLECVQDMDHENMFWYRQDPGLGLRLIYFSYDVKMKEKGDIPEGYSVSREKKERFSLILESASTNQTSMYLCASTPPRTASYSNQPQHFGDGTRLSIL.

This clonotype was seen repeatedly, ten times or more. V is TRBV28 and J is TRBJ2-3, with 8 bases fitting TRBD1. The tail of the sequence fits TRBJ2-5 better, so the J call may be wrong. This CDR3 comprises 13 residues. Per germline, CDR1 MDHEN and CDR2 SYDVKM. The CDR3 region has the DNA TGTGCCAGCAGACCCCAGGGGGCCGGGACCCAGTACTTC. Translated, it gives CASRPQGAGTQYF.